This TCR beta chain was sequenced in a study of cytomegalovirus exposure and HLA in healthy donors. About the research overall: Unique TCR beta sequences numbering around 110 million came from 150 million to 200 million T cells in an earlier analysis. Findings and caveats of the study: Certain sequence variants were highly shared and formed a cluster, and this cluster was likely a sequencing artifact.

The PCR contained 60 Vbeta and 13 Jbeta primers. Sequencing was performed with immunoSEQ multiplex PCR; in TCRdb, only in-frame clones are kept and a portion is missing. The sample contains 80,000 or so clones, 65% to 75% of which appear only once. Turning to this clone: Its specificity is unknown.

Germline CDR1 and CDR2: SGHRS and YFSETQ. CDR3 size: 14 residues. Unmatched junction bases numbered 10, after V lost 5 bases and J lost 8 bases. The chain recombines TRBV5-1 with TRBJ1-2, with 9 bases fitting TRBD1. Sequencing was carried out using PBMCs. The clonotype was recovered from a man under 40 in good health and CMV-seropositive. The CDR3 DNA reads TGCGCCAGCAGACCCGGGACAGGGAATAGAGGCTACACCTTC. Amino acid sequence: CASRPGTGNRGYTF. Full variable domain (remainder filled in from reference TRBV5-1 and TRBJ1-2): KAGVTQTPRYLIKTRGQQVTLSCSPISGHRSVSWYQQTPGQGLQFLFEYFSETQRNKGNFPGRFSGRQFSNSRSEMNVSTLELGDSALYLCASRPGTGNRGYTFGSGTRLTVV.